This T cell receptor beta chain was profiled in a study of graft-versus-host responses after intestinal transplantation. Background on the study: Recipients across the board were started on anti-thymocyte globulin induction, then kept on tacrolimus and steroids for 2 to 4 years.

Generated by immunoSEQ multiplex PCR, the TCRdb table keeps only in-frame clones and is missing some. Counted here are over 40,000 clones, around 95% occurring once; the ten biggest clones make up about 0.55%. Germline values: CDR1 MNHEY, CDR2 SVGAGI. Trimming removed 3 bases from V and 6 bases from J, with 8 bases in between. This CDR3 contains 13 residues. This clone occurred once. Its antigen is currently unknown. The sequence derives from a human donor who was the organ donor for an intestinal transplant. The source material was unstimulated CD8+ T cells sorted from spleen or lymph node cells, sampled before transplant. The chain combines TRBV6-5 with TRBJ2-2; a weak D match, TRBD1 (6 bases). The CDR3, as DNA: TGTGCCAGCAGTTATGAGGGGGCCGGGGAGCTGTTTTTT. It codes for CASSYEGAGELFF.